What follows are 32 T cell receptor beta chains derived from one specimen sequenced in a study of T cell responses to AZD1222 COVID-19 vaccine. The data were produced by immunoSEQ multiplex PCR, yet TCRdb's version contains in-frame clones alone and is incomplete. The sample comprises more than 85,000 clones, 89% of which are singletons, and about two fifths rests with the top ten. Specimen: peripheral blood, collected 28 days after the second AZD1222 dose. These receptors came from an adult who received the AZD1222 COVID-19 vaccine.

V is TRBV7-9 and J is TRBJ2-7; D possibly corresponds to TRBD1 (5 bases). CDR3 length: 14 residues. V lost 5 bases and J lost 4, with 15 bases in between. Per germline, CDR1 SEHNR and CDR2 FQNEAQ (reference sequence). The CDR3 nucleotides are TGTGCCAGCAGCCCGACCCTCCAGGGATACGAGCAGTACTTC. Protein: CASSPTLQGYEQYF.

The CDR3 coding sequence is TGTGCCAGCAGCCAAGGGACAGGAATATCCTACGAGCAGTACTTC. Translation: CASSQGTGISYEQYF. V is TRBV14 and J is TRBJ2-7; 7 positions agree with TRBD1. V gave up 1 base and J gave up 1 base; unmatched junction bases: 4. CDR1 and CDR2 from the germline V gene are SGHDN and FVKESK. CDR3 length: 15 amino acids.

This sequence joins TRBV7-9 and TRBJ1-2; no clear D. The CDR3 loop spans 17 amino acids. Germline V gene lookup returns CDR1 SEHNR and CDR2 FQNEAQ (reference sequence). Trimming removed 4 bases at V and 8 bases at J, with 26 bases between. The CDR3 reads CASSSKTGATVLQGYTF. For the CDR3, the DNA is TGTGCCAGCAGCTCAAAAACGGGAGCCACCGTGTTGCAAGGCTACACCTTC.

This chain connects TRBV29-1 to TRBJ2-7; either TRBD1 or TRBD2 may fit D (5 bases each). The germline V gene has CDR1 SQVTM and CDR2 ANQGSEA. V lost 6 bases and J 1 base, leaving 13 bases between the germline ends. This CDR3 contains 13 residues. The CDR3 DNA reads TGCAGCGTCCGGGACGGGCCTTCCTACGAGCAGTACTTC. As protein: CSVRDGPSYEQYF.

The V call is TRBV7-9, the J call TRBJ1-4, with 9 bases aligning to TRBD1. Germline CDR1 is SEHNR and CDR2 is FQNEAQ (reference sequence). CDR3 length equals 15 residues. The V segment lost 5 bases and the J segment 4 bases; nucleotides outside the gene matches: 5. CDR3 protein: CASSHRTGVNEKLFF. The DNA for the CDR3 is TGTGCCAGCAGCCATAGGACAGGGGTTAATGAAAAACTGTTTTTT.

V usage is TRBV6-5 and J usage is TRBJ2-7; maybe TRBD1 (6 bases). Trimming cost V 4 bases and J 0 bases, with 7 bases left between them. This CDR3 region has 13 residues. Germline CDR1 MNHEY, CDR2 SVGAGI. The DNA for the CDR3 is TGTGCCAGCAGTTCGGACAGCTCCTACGAGCAGTACTTC. Its protein product is CASSSDSSYEQYF.

The CDR3 spells CASSQGTGGSRDEQFF. The DNA for the CDR3 is TGTGCCAGCAGTCAAGGGACAGGGGGGTCCCGAGATGAGCAGTTCTTC. V and J are TRBV7-3 and TRBJ2-1; 11 positions match TRBD1. The CDR3 has 16 amino acids. Trimming took 6 bases from V and 8 from J; bases not matched to a gene: 12. The germline V gene encodes CDR1 SGHTA and CDR2 FQGTGA.

The chain uses TRBV19 and TRBJ1-3; TRBD1 agrees at 9 bases. V was pared by 5 bases and J by 3 bases, with 8 bases of the junction left unmatched. The CDR3 length is 16 residues. Germline-derived CDR1 and CDR2 are LNHDA and SQIVND (reference sequence). Here the CDR3 reads CASSRPGQGGGNTIYF. The CDR3 nucleotides read TGTGCCAGTAGTCGACCGGGACAGGGAGGTGGAAACACCATATATTTT.

Of note for this clone: The junction differs from germline at one of its ends, possibly a read error. Here the CDR3 reads CASSLPGQGNDF. CDR3 DNA sequence: TGTGCCAGCAGTTTGCCCGGACAGGGGAATGACTTC. This sequence joins TRBV28 and TRBJ2-7; TRBD1 matches at 9 bases. CDR1 is MDHEN, CDR2 SYDVKM, per germline. The CDR3 has 12 residues. Using reference TRBV28 and TRBJ2-7 for the parts outside the CDR3, the full variable domain is DVKVTQSSRYLVKRTGEKVFLECVQDMDHENMFWYRQDPGLGLRLIYFSYDVKMKEKGDIPEGYSVSREKKERFSLILESASTNQTSMYLCASSLPGQGNDFGPGTRLTVT.

The chain carries TRBV5-1 and TRBJ2-3; TRBD1 agrees at 9 bases. With 1 base clipped from V and 5 bases from J, the junction kept 5 bases outside the gene matches. CDR3 size: 15 residues. The V gene's germline CDR1 is SGHRS and CDR2 YFSETQ. CDR3 sequence reads: CASSLWGQGQDTQYF. CDR3 coding DNA: TGCGCCAGCAGCTTGTGGGGACAGGGCCAAGATACGCAGTATTTT.

This clone has just one count. The V and J genes are TRBV7-3 and TRBJ2-1; 15 positions agree with TRBD2. V lost 3 bases, J lost 5 bases, and 5 bases stayed unmatched. CDR1 and CDR2 (germline): SGHTA, FQGTGA. CDR3 size: 17 residues. CDR3 sequence: CASSFGLAGGPDNEQFF. Written as DNA, the CDR3 is TGTGCCAGCAGCTTTGGACTAGCGGGAGGGCCTGACAATGAGCAGTTCTTC.

J is TRBJ2-1 and V is TRBV7-9; perhaps TRBD1 as D (5 bases). Germline V gene lookup returns CDR1 SEHNR and CDR2 FQNEAQ (reference sequence). Trimming stripped 5 bases from V and 5 bases from J, with 10 bases between. The CDR3 totals 13 residues. CDR3 in DNA: TGTGCCAGCAGCAAAGACAGCAACAATGAGCAGTTCTTC. This translates into CASSKDSNNEQFF.

The J gene is TRBJ2-1, the V gene TRBV19; the match to TRBD1 covers 11 bases. V lost 4 bases and J lost 5; bases outside the gene matches: 13. Per the germline V gene, CDR1 is LNHDA and CDR2 is SQIVND (reference sequence). The CDR3 covers 18 residues. CDR3 region: CASSTGRPGTGGDNEQFF. The CDR3 DNA sequence: TGTGCCAGTAGTACTGGAAGACCCGGGACAGGGGGGGACAATGAGCAGTTCTTC. The full variable domain, rest sourced from reference TRBV19 and TRBJ2-1, is DGGITQSPKYLFRKEGQNVTLSCEQNLNHDAMYWYRQDPGQGLRLIYYSQIVNDFQKGDIAEGYSVSREKKESFPLTVTSAQKNPTAFYLCASSTGRPGTGGDNEQFFGPGTRLTVL.

The rearrangement links TRBV28 to TRBJ1-2; D unclear. The CDR3 spans 14 residues. The germline gives CDR1 MDHEN, CDR2 SYDVKM. The ends were cut back, 10 bases at V and 8 bases at J, with 23 bases in the middle. For the CDR3, the DNA is TGTGCCACCGGTCCCTGGGCCGAATTGGGAGGCTACACCTTC. Its translation: CATGPWAELGGYTF.

The J gene is TRBJ2-2, the V gene TRBV2; D possibly corresponds to TRBD2 (7 bases). The CDR3 is 15 residues long. The germline V gene has CDR1 SNHLY and CDR2 FYNNEI. Trimming shortened V by 6 bases and J by 5 bases, and 16 bases separated the two germline ends. The CDR3 reads CASSLQGGETGELFF. CDR3 nucleotide sequence: TGTGCCAGCAGCCTCCAAGGGGGGGAGACCGGGGAGCTGTTTTTT.

The chain carries TRBV19 and TRBJ2-3; D unclear. CDR1 is LNHDA and CDR2 is SQIVND in the germline V gene (reference sequence). With 2 bases removed from V and 2 bases from J, the gap between germline ends came to 5 bases. The CDR3 runs to 13 residues. The CDR3: CASSIQTTDTQYF. CDR3 bases: TGTGCCAGTAGTATACAAACCACAGATACGCAGTATTTT.

The chain employs TRBV28 and TRBJ1-5; D gene unclear. The length of the CDR3 is 15 residues. Trimming removed 6 bases from V and 4 bases from J, with 16 bases in between. CDR1 and CDR2 from the germline V gene are MDHEN and SYDVKM. CDR3 DNA: TGTGCCAGCAGCCCGGGCTATTTTGGGAATCAGCCCCAGCATTTT. Amino acid sequence: CASSPGYFGNQPQHF. The variable domain in full, completed from reference TRBV28 and TRBJ1-5, reads DVKVTQSSRYLVKRTGEKVFLECVQDMDHENMFWYRQDPGLGLRLIYFSYDVKMKEKGDIPEGYSVSREKKERFSLILESASTNQTSMYLCASSPGYFGNQPQHFGDGTRLSIL.

V usage is TRBV28 and J usage is TRBJ2-3, with D uncertain. The CDR3 contains 10 residues. CDR1 is MDHEN and CDR2 is SYDVKM in the germline V gene. V shed 8 bases and J shed 13 bases, with 13 bases lying between them. Here the CDR3 reads CASGPRNEYF. The CDR3 DNA follows: TGTGCCAGCGGACCCAGGAATGAGTATTTT.

J is TRBJ1-6 and V is TRBV3-1 (or the pseudogene TRBV3-2); no clear D gene. V was clipped by 8 bases and J by 7 bases, with 9 bases between them. The CDR3 has 12 amino acids. Germline V CDR1 and CDR2: LGHDT, YNNKEL (reference sequence). This chain's CDR3 is CASRDLNSPLHF. Here the CDR3 DNA reads TGTGCCAGCCGCGACCTGAATTCACCCCTCCACTTT.

Points on this clone: Other DNA sequences in the sample encode the same CDR3. The chain recombines TRBV28 with TRBJ1-1; 7 bases line up with TRBD1. CDR1 and CDR2 from the germline V gene are MDHEN and SYDVKM. The CDR3 runs to 15 residues. Trimming removed 5 bases from V and 2 bases from J; junction bases left unmatched: 8. Here the CDR3 reads CASSPSTGSNTEAFF. The CDR3 DNA reads TGTGCCAGCAGTCCGTCGACAGGGTCAAACACTGAAGCTTTCTTT.

The rearrangement uses TRBV6-5 and TRBJ2-7; D is perhaps TRBD1 (5 bases). This CDR3 region has 12 residues. V dropped 6 bases and J dropped 2 bases, with 8 bases sitting between them. The germline gives CDR1 MNHEY, CDR2 SVGAGI. CDR3 loop: CASRGPTYEQYF. CDR3 coding DNA: TGTGCCAGCAGGGGGCCAACCTACGAGCAGTACTTC.

The table lists this clone with a count of one. The V and J genes are TRBV29-1 and TRBJ1-4; unclear D gene. Trimming took 3 bases from V and 3 from J, leaving 8 bases between them. Germline V gene sequence: CDR1 SQVTM, CDR2 ANQGSEA. The CDR3 covers 13 residues. The CDR3 DNA sequence: TGCAGCGTTGAGGAAGGCCCTAATGAAAAACTGTTTTTT. It specifies CSVEEGPNEKLFF.

V gene TRBV2 combines with J gene TRBJ2-1; TRBD2 might be the D (5 bases). Trimming cost V 7 bases and J 9 bases, with 22 bases left between them. CDR3 length equals 15 residues. Germline-derived CDR1 and CDR2 are SNHLY and FYNNEI. The CDR3 is CASKVGSWGETEQFF. CDR3 nucleotide sequence: TGTGCCAGCAAGGTGGGCTCGTGGGGAGAGACTGAGCAGTTCTTC.

The chain employs TRBV7-2 and TRBJ1-2; 10 positions agree with TRBD1. The CDR3 is 16 amino acids. Unmatched junction bases numbered 12, after V lost 5 bases and J lost 6 bases. Germline V gene sequence: CDR1 SGHTA, CDR2 FQGNSA. CDR3: CASSPRQTGGRHGYTF. The DNA for the CDR3 is TGTGCCAGCAGCCCAAGACAGACAGGGGGCCGTCATGGCTACACCTTC. The full variable domain, completed using reference TRBV7-2 and TRBJ1-2, is GAGVSQSPSNKVTEKGKDVELRCDPISGHTALYWYRQSLGQGLEFLIYFQGNSAPDKSGLPSDRFSAERTGGSVSTLTIQRTQQEDSAVYLCASSPRQTGGRHGYTFGSGTRLTVV.

This rearrangement joins TRBV28 to TRBJ2-1, with TRBD2 identical over 15 bases. Germline V gives CDR1 MDHEN, CDR2 SYDVKM. The V gene end was trimmed by 8 bases and the J gene end by 12 bases; junction bases not matched to a gene: 8. The CDR3 has 14 residues. The CDR3 loop is CASEGTSGRRGQFF. In DNA, the CDR3 is TGTGCCAGCGAAGGGACTAGCGGGAGGAGGGGGCAGTTCTTC.

This chain uses TRBV7-2 with TRBJ2-1, with no clear D. V was trimmed by 5 bases and J by 6 bases, leaving 8 bases between them. From germline, CDR1 is SGHTA and CDR2 FQGNSA. The CDR3 has 12 residues. The CDR3 sequence: CASSRSRNEQFF. The CDR3 DNA sequence: TGTGCCAGCAGCAGATCTCGCAATGAGCAGTTCTTC.

The chain couples TRBV5-1 to TRBJ1-1; 8 nucleotides line up with TRBD1. The CDR3 runs to 16 residues. Germline CDR1 and CDR2: SGHRS and YFSETQ. V was clipped by 0 bases and J by 1 base; unmatched bases: 5. CDR3 loop: CASSLDGQGSNTEAFF. The CDR3 bases are TGCGCCAGCAGCTTGGATGGACAGGGTTCGAACACTGAAGCTTTCTTT.

The V and J genes are TRBV21-1 and TRBJ1-4. TRBV21-1 is designated a pseudogene. The CDR3 is made up of 17 amino acids. This chain's CDR3 is CASSKAVFGRWGEKLFF. DNA of the CDR3: TGTGCCAGCAGCAAAGCGGTTTTCGGGAGGTGGGGTGAAAAACTGTTTTTT.

V and J are TRBV28 and TRBJ2-5; a weak D match, TRBD2 (6 bases). Germline values: CDR1 MDHEN, CDR2 SYDVKM. The CDR3 runs to 14 residues. V lost 2 bases to trimming and J lost 5 bases, with 12 bases between them. DNA of the CDR3: TGTGCCAGCAGTTTAACCGGGAGTCGGGAGACCCAGTACTTC. It yields the protein CASSLTGSRETQYF.

The chain combines TRBV6-5 with TRBJ1-2, with D perhaps matching TRBD1 (5 bases). This CDR3 contains 14 residues. V was cut by 5 bases and J by 0 bases, with 10 bases left in between. Germline CDR1 and CDR2: MNHEY and SVGAGI. Here the CDR3 reads CASSLGAANYGYTF. Written as DNA, the CDR3 is TGTGCCAGCAGTCTTGGGGCAGCTAACTATGGCTACACCTTC.

This chain uses TRBV29-1 with TRBJ2-3; D unresolved. Germline V CDR1 and CDR2: SQVTM, ANQGSEA. This CDR3 comprises 13 residues. Trimming left V 6 bases short and J 2 bases short, with 12 bases between. The CDR3 DNA is TGCAGCGTCCTGGACCGACCCACAGATACGCAGTATTTT. Translation gives CSVLDRPTDTQYF.

Worth noting for this clone: This same CDR3 is encoded by further DNA sequences in the sample. The V gene is TRBV27, the J gene TRBJ2-1; 7 bases map to TRBD2. V was pared by 0 bases and J by 4 bases, with 6 bases of the junction left unmatched. Per the germline V gene, CDR1 is MNHEY and CDR2 is SMNVEV (reference sequence). CDR3 length equals 16 residues. The CDR3 spells CASSLSMGGGYNEQFF. The CDR3 DNA sequence: TGTGCCAGCAGTTTATCAATGGGGGGAGGGTACAATGAGCAGTTCTTC.